The 31 T cell receptor beta chains below all came from one sample that was sequenced in a study of T cells after yellow fever vaccination (dated by TCRdb to about 2019). Explained via the paper, the treatment or condition label denotes: live attenuated yellow fever vaccine strain. To prepare the library, 5' RACE was applied. Data came from an Illumina HiSeq 2500. TCRdb applied fastp at Q25 and MiXCR to the public reads, then kept only in-frame beta chains. Rows are combined by CDR3 protein, so each entry shows the most common genes and DNA. For this sample there are about 20,000 distinct CDR3 sequences; 5.2% appear just once. The biggest ten clones account for 15% to 25% of the sample. The sample in question was PBMCs, either bulk or a sorted T-cell subset (CD4+, CD8+, memory, or dextramer-sorted; not recorded which), obtained around 45 days after the first yellow fever vaccination. The receptors originated from a man younger than 30 who received the YFV17D yellow fever vaccine.

This clonotype was picked up many times. V gene TRBV20-1 combines with J gene TRBJ2-5; 7 nucleotides align to TRBD1. There are 15 residues in the CDR3. The V segment lost 6 bases and the J segment 5 bases; nucleotides outside the gene matches: 15. Germline values: CDR1 DFQATT, CDR2 SNEGSKA (reference sequence). The CDR3 DNA follows: TGCAGTGCGCCGCAATTCGGGACAGTAGGGGAGACCCAGTACTTC. As protein: CSAPQFGTVGETQYF.

This clonotype showed up many times. V and J are TRBV24-1 and TRBJ2-3, with 9 bases matching TRBD1. V shed 4 bases and J 4 bases; nucleotides not matched to a gene: 5. Germline CDR1 and CDR2: KGHDR and SFDVKD. CDR3 length equals 15 residues. CDR3 in DNA: TGTGCCACCAGTGAGGGGACAGGGATCCCAGATACGCAGTATTTT. Its protein product is CATSEGTGIPDTQYF.

This clonotype was counted ten times or more. V is TRBV28 and J is TRBJ2-4; the match to TRBD1 covers 7 bases. The CDR3 sequence is 13 residues long. Germline V gives CDR1 MDHEN, CDR2 SYDVKM. J lost 8 bases, V lost 6 bases, and 7 bases had no gene match. CDR3 sequence: CASSQNRGDIQYF. CDR3 nucleotide sequence: TGTGCCAGCAGCCAAAACAGGGGAGACATTCAGTACTTC.

In its sample, this clonotype was seen many times. The V call is TRBV11-2, the J call TRBJ2-3, with TRBD2 matching 10 bases. This CDR3 spans 18 amino acids. Trimming cost V 4 bases and J 2 bases; bases outside gene matches: 12. Per the germline V gene, CDR1 is SGHAT and CDR2 is FQNNGV. CDR3 protein: CASSSRASGGRLTDTQYF. The CDR3 bases are TGTGCCAGCAGCTCTCGGGCTAGCGGGGGCCGCCTCACAGATACGCAGTATTTT.

This clonotype was found many times. The gene calls are TRBV20-1 and TRBJ2-2; D remains ambiguous. The ends were cut back, 0 bases at V and 2 bases at J, with 13 bases in the middle. The CDR3 sequence is 16 residues long. CDR1 is DFQATT, CDR2 SNEGSKA, per germline (reference sequence). CDR3 bases: TGCAGTGCTAGAGATCGGGTCTCTACAAACACCGGGGAGCTGTTTTTT. This translates into CSARDRVSTNTGELFF.

In its sample, this clonotype was seen many times. The rearrangement links TRBV20-1 to TRBJ1-5; no clear D gene. Germline V lookup: CDR1 DFQATT, CDR2 SNEGSKA (reference sequence). V lost 2 bases and J 1 base, leaving 3 bases between the germline ends. This CDR3 comprises 12 residues. The CDR3 DNA is TGCAGTGCTAGATACAGCAATCAGCCCCAGCATTTT. Protein: CSARYSNQPQHF.

There are many counts of this clonotype. This chain uses TRBV20-1 with TRBJ1-4, with D uncertain. The CDR3 sequence is 14 residues long. Deletions cut 4 bases from V and 0 bases from J, with 9 bases between. Germline CDR1 is DFQATT and CDR2 is SNEGSKA (reference sequence). The CDR3 sequence is CSATDGPTNEKLFF. The DNA for the CDR3 is TGCAGTGCTACGGACGGCCCAACTAATGAAAAACTGTTTTTT.

With respect to this clonotype: This clone may be a read error of a much larger clone one base away. The chain links TRBV6-1 to TRBJ1-6; possibly TRBD1 for D (6 bases). The CDR3 covers 15 residues. Germline lookup yields CDR1 MNHNS and CDR2 SASEGT. The CDR3 is CASSQRTAYKSPLHF. In nucleotides, the CDR3 is TGTGCCAGCAGTCAGCGGACAGCTTATAAATCACCCCTCCACTTT.

This clonotype is termed medium-sized. The chain combines TRBV4-1 with TRBJ1-2; D unclear. With 2 bases removed from V and 4 bases from J, the gap between germline ends came to 23 bases. The CDR3 has 18 amino acids. Per germline, CDR1 MGHRA and CDR2 YSYEKL. The CDR3 nucleotides are TGCGCCAGCAGCCAAACGTACCCTCAGGTGCTAGTTGGCTATGGCTACACCTTC. It codes for CASSQTYPQVLVGYGYTF.

This clonotype was counted at least ten times. This sequence joins TRBV7-3 and TRBJ2-1; TRBD1 is a possible D gene (5 bases). V lost 3 bases, J lost 7 bases, and 7 bases lay in between. In germline, CDR1 is SGHTA, CDR2 FQGTGA. The CDR3 has 12 residues. The CDR3 here is CASSFQGNEQFF. CDR3 DNA sequence: TGTGCCAGCAGCTTCCAGGGAAATGAGCAGTTCTTC.

This clonotype is labeled as medium-sized. V gene TRBV3-1 combines with J gene TRBJ2-7; D is unresolved. Germline CDR1 LGHDT, CDR2 YNNKEL (reference sequence). This CDR3 is 16 amino acids long. Trimming cost V 0 bases and J 2 bases, with 14 bases left between them. The CDR3 nucleotides are TGTGCCAGCAGCCAAGATTTACCGCCTGCTACCTACGAGCAGTACGTC. It codes for CASSQDLPPATYEQYV.

On this clonotype itself: This clone may be a read error of a much larger clone one base away. The V call is TRBV5-5, the J call TRBJ1-1; tentative D call: TRBD1 (5 bases). Germline V gene sequence: CDR1 SGHKS, CDR2 YYEKEE (reference sequence). V lost 2 bases and J 3 bases, leaving 11 bases between the germline ends. The CDR3 covers 14 residues. The CDR3: CASSFGGLDTEAFF. Written as DNA, the CDR3 is TGTGCCAGCAGCTTTGGGGGTTTGGACACTGAAGCTTTCTTT. Looking up the rest from reference TRBV5-5 and TRBJ1-1 gives the full variable domain: DAGVTQSPTHLIKTRGQQVTLRCSPISGHKSVSWYQQVLGQGPQFIFQYYEKEERGRGNFPDRFSARQFPNYSSELNVNALLLGDSALYLCASSFGGLDTEAFFGQGTRLTVV.

There are many counts of this clonotype. The CDR3 DNA reads as TGCAGTGCCCTGGGACAGAATAATGAAAAACTGTTTTTT. Its protein is CSALGQNNEKLFF. The chain employs TRBV20-1 and TRBJ1-4; 7 bases match TRBD1. The CDR3 is made up of 13 amino acids. Germline CDR1 is DFQATT and CDR2 is SNEGSKA (reference sequence). V dropped 6 bases and J dropped 4; count of bases not matched to a gene: 5.

At least ten counts were recorded for this clonotype. The gene calls are TRBV12-3 or TRBV12-4 and TRBJ2-4; TRBD2 aligns across 8 bases. V was pared by 5 bases and J by 3 bases, with 9 bases of the junction left unmatched. The CDR3 consists of 16 residues. The CDR3 DNA reads TGTGCCAGCAGTCCCGGGATCGGGGGGGACAAAAACATTCAGTACTTC. Residues: CASSPGIGGDKNIQYF.

Ten or more counts support this clonotype. V and J are TRBV9 and TRBJ2-5, with 7 bases that match TRBD1. V lost 5 bases to trimming and J lost 4 bases; unmatched junction nucleotides: 11. The V gene's germline CDR1 is SGDLS and CDR2 YYNGEE. CDR3 size: 15 residues. CDR3 in amino acids: CASSDGDRKGETQYF. CDR3 in DNA: TGTGCCAGCAGTGACGGGGACAGAAAGGGAGAGACCCAGTACTTC. The whole variable domain, filled in from reference TRBV9 and TRBJ2-5, reads DSGVTQTPKHLITATGQRVTLRCSPRSGDLSVYWYQQSLDQGLQFLIQYYNGEERAKGNILERFSAQQFPDLHSELNLSSLELGDSALYFCASSDGDRKGETQYFGPGTRLLVL.

This clonotype appeared many times. V gene TRBV28 combines with J gene TRBJ1-2, with 7 bases lining up with TRBD1. V dropped 3 bases and J dropped 5; count of bases not matched to a gene: 9. CDR1 is MDHEN and CDR2 is SYDVKM in the germline V gene. The length of the CDR3 is 15 residues. The CDR3 nucleotides read TGTGCCAGCAGTTTCCAATACAGGGGAAAGTATGGCTACACCTTC. This encodes CASSFQYRGKYGYTF.

This clonotype was counted many times. The rearrangement links TRBV20-1 to TRBJ2-2; 7 bases match TRBD1. With V trimmed by 4 bases and J by 1 base, 6 bases remained unmatched. This CDR3 contains 15 residues. Germline CDR1 and CDR2: DFQATT and SNEGSKA (reference sequence). The CDR3 here is CSATRTGLNTGELFF. CDR3 DNA sequence: TGCAGTGCTACTCGGACAGGCCTGAACACCGGGGAGCTGTTTTTT.

In this sample, this clonotype turned up many times. The rearrangement links TRBV20-1 to TRBJ2-5, with TRBD2 as a possible D gene (6 bases). CDR1 DFQATT and CDR2 SNEGSKA come from the germline V gene (reference sequence). The CDR3 has 14 amino acids. Trimming removed 3 bases at V and 1 base at J, with 12 bases between. CDR3 in DNA: TGCAGTGCTAGCCCGGGGGTATTCCAAGAGACCCAGTACTTC. Amino acids: CSASPGVFQETQYF.

This clonotype appeared many times. The chain has TRBV7-2 and TRBJ2-5; D is perhaps TRBD1 (7 bases). Trimming pared 2 bases from V and 4 bases from J, leaving 14 bases between. This CDR3 is built from 15 residues. Germline values: CDR1 SGHTA, CDR2 FQGNSA. DNA of the CDR3: TGTGCCAGCAGCTTACAGGGGGGCATTCCAGAGACCCAGTACTTC. Its protein is CASSLQGGIPETQYF.

This clonotype was seen at least ten times. The gene calls are TRBV6-1 and TRBJ2-3; 9 bases line up with TRBD1. Germline V CDR1 and CDR2: MNHNS, SASEGT. The CDR3 extends over 14 amino acids. V trimming: 8 bases; J trimming: 1 base; junction bases outside the gene matches: 4. CDR3 loop: CASCRDRGTDTQYF. CDR3 sequence (DNA): TGTGCCAGCTGTCGGGACAGGGGCACAGATACGCAGTATTTT.

This clonotype was observed at least ten times. The chain links TRBV5-1 to TRBJ2-1, with 7 bases aligning to TRBD1. The CDR3 runs to 14 residues. Germline loops: CDR1 SGHRS, CDR2 YFSETQ. J lost 4 bases, V lost 0 bases, and 1 base had no gene match. CDR3 in amino acids: CASSLGTGYNEQFF. Here the CDR3 DNA reads TGCGCCAGCAGCTTGGGGACAGGATACAATGAGCAGTTCTTC. Variable domain in full (rest from reference TRBV5-1 and TRBJ2-1): KAGVTQTPRYLIKTRGQQVTLSCSPISGHRSVSWYQQTPGQGLQFLFEYFSETQRNKGNFPGRFSGRQFSNSRSEMNVSTLELGDSALYLCASSLGTGYNEQFFGPGTRLTVL.

CDR3 DNA: TGCGCCAGCAGCCCTATAGTACGGGATACGCAGTATTTT. Translation gives CASSPIVRDTQYF. V and J are TRBV5-1 and TRBJ2-3; D call uncertain. The CDR3 length is 13 residues. Germline CDR1 SGHRS, CDR2 YFSETQ. V was cut by 4 bases and J by 6 bases, with 12 bases left in between.

This clonotype was seen ten or more times. The J gene is TRBJ2-3, the V gene TRBV5-6, with 7 bases identical to TRBD1. The CDR3 covers 13 residues. The V gene end was trimmed by 4 bases and the J gene end by 5 bases; junction bases not matched to a gene: 4. Per the germline V gene, CDR1 is SGHDT and CDR2 is YYEEEE. CDR3 nucleotides: TGTGCCAGCAGCCAGGGACAGCTAGATACGCAGTATTTT. Its protein product is CASSQGQLDTQYF. The variable domain in full, with the rest retrieved from reference TRBV5-6 and TRBJ2-3, is DAGVTQSPTHLIKTRGQQVTLRCSPKSGHDTVSWYQQALGQGPQFIFQYYEEEERQRGNFPDRFSGHQFPNYSSELNVNALLLGDSALYLCASSQGQLDTQYFGPGTRLTVL.

This clonotype is medium-sized (0.01 to 0.1%) in the sample. This chain uses TRBV5-1 with TRBJ1-4; D not resolved. Deletions cut 0 bases from V and 8 bases from J, with 17 bases between. The CDR3 covers 16 residues. Germline V lookup: CDR1 SGHRS, CDR2 YFSETQ. The CDR3 coding sequence is TGCGCCAGCAGCTTGGGTCCGTCGGGAGATGGGGAAAAACTGTTTTTT. Translated, it gives CASSLGPSGDGEKLFF.

This clonotype came up many times. The gene calls are TRBV12-3 or TRBV12-4 and TRBJ1-6; tentative D call: TRBD1 (6 bases). V was trimmed by 2 bases and J by 8 bases, leaving 10 bases between them. The CDR3 sequence is 14 residues long. The DNA of the CDR3 is TGTGCCAGCAGTTTATCTCAGGGGTATTCACCCCTCCACTTT. Its protein is CASSLSQGYSPLHF.

This clonotype was observed at least ten times. The chain recombines TRBV19 with TRBJ1-1; 9 positions agree with TRBD1. The CDR3 sequence is 15 residues long. In germline, CDR1 is LNHDA, CDR2 SQIVND (reference sequence). Unmatched junction bases numbered 6, after V lost 6 bases and J lost 1 base. CDR3 sequence reads: CASSRPDRGNTEAFF. As DNA, the CDR3 is TGTGCCAGTAGCAGACCGGACAGGGGGAACACTGAAGCTTTCTTT.

This clonotype was counted at least ten times. The chain joins TRBV29-1 to TRBJ2-3; 15 bases align to TRBD2. This CDR3 contains 18 residues. From germline, CDR1 is SQVTM and CDR2 ANQGSEA. V shed 6 bases and J 5 bases; nucleotides not matched to a gene: 15. The CDR3 is CSVTTGLAGGRGKDTQYF. DNA for the CDR3: TGCAGCGTGACCACGGGACTAGCGGGGGGACGCGGAAAAGATACGCAGTATTTT.

This clonotype was picked up many times. The CDR3 nucleotides are TGTGCCAGCAGCTTAGCGCCAGGGGCCGTTGGCTACACCTTC. Translating it yields CASSLAPGAVGYTF. The chain employs TRBV7-2 and TRBJ1-2; TRBD1 is a possible D gene (6 bases). V was trimmed by 0 bases and J by 7 bases, leaving 12 bases between them. Per germline, CDR1 SGHTA and CDR2 FQGNSA. The CDR3 runs 14 residues. The entire variable domain, with the rest obtained from reference TRBV7-2 and TRBJ1-2, is as follows: GAGVSQSPSNKVTEKGKDVELRCDPISGHTALYWYRQSLGQGLEFLIYFQGNSAPDKSGLPSDRFSAERTGGSVSTLTIQRTQQEDSAVYLCASSLAPGAVGYTFGSGTRLTVV.

In this sample, this clonotype turned up many times. The chain links TRBV4-3 to TRBJ2-1, with D perhaps given as TRBD1 or TRBD2 (7 bases each). The CDR3 extends over 14 amino acids. Per the germline V gene, CDR1 is LGHNA and CDR2 is YSLEER. V lost 0 bases and J 7 bases, leaving 10 bases between the germline ends. The DNA of the CDR3 is TGCGCCAGCAGCCAAGACAGGGGGGGGAATGAGCAGTTCTTC. Its protein is CASSQDRGGNEQFF.

This clonotype came up many times. The chain is built from TRBV6-1 and TRBJ2-1, with 8 bases that match TRBD1. Germline CDR1 is MNHNS and CDR2 is SASEGT. The CDR3 is made up of 15 amino acids. The ends lost 6 bases at V and 4 bases at J; junction bases unmatched: 8. The CDR3 here is CASRNGQGTYNEQFF. The CDR3 DNA is TGTGCCAGCAGAAACGGACAGGGAACTTACAATGAGCAGTTCTTC.

At least ten counts were recorded for this clonotype. V and J are TRBV4-3 and TRBJ2-1; the D gene is possibly TRBD2 (6 bases). The V gene lost 2 bases and the J gene lost 4 bases, with 12 bases spanning the gap. The CDR3 loop spans 15 amino acids. The germline gives CDR1 LGHNA, CDR2 YSLEER. CDR3 nucleotide sequence: TGCGCCAGCAGCCAACCCTCCGGGGGATACAATGAGCAGTTCTTC. Protein product: CASSQPSGGYNEQFF.